This TCR beta chain comes out of a study of blood T cells in healthy people across ages. Study information: Using template switching, researchers captured about one barcoded beta molecule for each two T cells.

The use of a sample-barcoded 5' primer and a J-beta primer mix characterized a second PCR of roughly 6 to 12 cycles. TCRdb independently ran MiXCR on the 5' RACE reads; one entry per CDR3 protein. The table records approximately 770,000 distinct CDR3 sequences, 58% of them present only once. This clonotype was detected only a few times. Germline V gene sequence: CDR1 SQVTM, CDR2 ANQGSEA. The CDR3 contains 12 residues. V gave up 8 bases and J gave up 5 bases, with 14 bases separating them. Ranging in age from about 6 to 100, the donors were healthy Caucasian individuals from Russia. The authors drew ten milliliters of peripheral blood from each donor.

The chain couples TRBV29-1 to TRBJ2-3, with D possibly matching TRBD2 (5 bases). The clonotype was recovered from a man aged 25-45 years in good health. The sequencing sample was made of blood. The CDR3 sequence: CSFGLRGDTQYF. CDR3 in DNA: TGCAGCTTTGGACTCCGGGGAGATACGCAGTATTTT.